This T cell receptor beta chain comes out of a study of blood T cell repertoires in COVID-19. Study information: The United States, Italy and Spain supplied acute and convalescent COVID-19 samples. T cells, B-cell-depleted T cells, or PBMCs provided the cDNA or gDNA that served as material.

The germline V and J ends were trimmed by 8 bases and 5 bases, with 21 bases remaining between them. CDR1 and CDR2 (germline): LNHDA, SQIVND (reference sequence). CDR3 length: 15 amino acids. As originally analysed: Amplification from reference gene primers served as the basis for estimated nucleated cell counts. Repertoires were generated with immunoSEQ multiplex PCR, while TCRdb's copy carries only in-frame clones and drops some. For V, J and clone size, that table is used; D and trimming come from the DNA. The data show about 80,000 clones, roughly 89% seen once. There are a few counts of this clone.

The receptor comes from a young man with acute or convalescent COVID-19. The specimen sequenced was peripheral blood. The chain is built from TRBV19 and TRBJ1-1, with D possibly TRBD1 on 5 matching bases. Here the CDR3 DNA reads TGTGCCAGTTCCCTCATGGGGGGGACGGGGACTGAAGCTTTCTTT. Translated: CASSLMGGTGTEAFF.